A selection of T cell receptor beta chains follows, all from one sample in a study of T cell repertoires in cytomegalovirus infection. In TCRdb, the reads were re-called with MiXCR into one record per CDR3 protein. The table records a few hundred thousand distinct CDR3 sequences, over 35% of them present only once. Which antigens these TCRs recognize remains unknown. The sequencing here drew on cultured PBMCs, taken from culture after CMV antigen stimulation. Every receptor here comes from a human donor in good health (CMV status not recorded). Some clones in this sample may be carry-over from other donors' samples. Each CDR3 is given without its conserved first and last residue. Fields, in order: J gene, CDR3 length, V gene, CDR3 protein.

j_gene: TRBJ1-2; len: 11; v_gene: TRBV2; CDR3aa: ASKEEGGSGYT
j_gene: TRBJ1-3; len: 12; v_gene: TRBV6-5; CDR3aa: ASSYSGQGNTIY
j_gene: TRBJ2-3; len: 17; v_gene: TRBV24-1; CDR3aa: ATSDSPGTSVSSTDTQY
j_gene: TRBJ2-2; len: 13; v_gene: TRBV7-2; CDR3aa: ASSLGPGNTGELF
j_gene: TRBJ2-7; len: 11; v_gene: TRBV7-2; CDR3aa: ASSLARRTEQY
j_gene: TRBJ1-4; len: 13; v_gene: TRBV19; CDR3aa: ASSIRGRANEKLF
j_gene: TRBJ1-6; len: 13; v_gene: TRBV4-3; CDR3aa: ASSTGFRGNSPLH
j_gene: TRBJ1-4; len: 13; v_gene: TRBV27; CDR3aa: ASSLTEGRSEKLF
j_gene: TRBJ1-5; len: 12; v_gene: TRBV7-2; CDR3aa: ASSPAGGAKPQH
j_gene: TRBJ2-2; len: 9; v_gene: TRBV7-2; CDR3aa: ATPWVGELF
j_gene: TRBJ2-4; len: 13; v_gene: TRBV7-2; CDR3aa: ASSLVPQGGPPEY
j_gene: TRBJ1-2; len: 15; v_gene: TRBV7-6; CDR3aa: ASSLSPPLDRIYGYT
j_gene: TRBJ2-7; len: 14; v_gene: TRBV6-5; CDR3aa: ASSLLWDSTAYEQY
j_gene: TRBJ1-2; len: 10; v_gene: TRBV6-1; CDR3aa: ASNGISSGYT
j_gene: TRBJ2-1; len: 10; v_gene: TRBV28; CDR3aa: ASSTDSNEQF
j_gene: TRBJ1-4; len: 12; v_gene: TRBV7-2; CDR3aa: ASSLDGTNEKLF
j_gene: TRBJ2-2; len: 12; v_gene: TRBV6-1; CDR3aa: ASRWTTATGELF
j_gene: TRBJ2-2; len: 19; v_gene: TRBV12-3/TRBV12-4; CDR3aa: ASSLAVRALWDSRRYGELF
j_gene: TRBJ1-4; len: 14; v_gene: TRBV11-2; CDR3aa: ASSLRDSTTNEKLF
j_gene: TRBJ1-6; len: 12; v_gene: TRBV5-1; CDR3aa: ASSLGQTSSPLH
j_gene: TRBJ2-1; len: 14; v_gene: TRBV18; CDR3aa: ASSPPGAGVLNEQF
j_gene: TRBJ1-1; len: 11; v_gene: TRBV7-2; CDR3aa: ASDLQGATEAF
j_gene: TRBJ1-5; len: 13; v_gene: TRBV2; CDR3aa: ASSGEGDASQPQH
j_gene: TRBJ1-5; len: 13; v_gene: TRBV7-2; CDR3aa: ASSFYGTAEQPQH
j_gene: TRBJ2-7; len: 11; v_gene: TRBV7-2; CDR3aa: ASSTTGYYEQY
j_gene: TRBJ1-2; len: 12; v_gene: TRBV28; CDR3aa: ASSLLDRSGGYT
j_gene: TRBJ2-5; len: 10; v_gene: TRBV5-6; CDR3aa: ASSWERETQY
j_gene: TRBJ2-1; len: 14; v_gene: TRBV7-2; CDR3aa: ASSLGVAITYNEQF
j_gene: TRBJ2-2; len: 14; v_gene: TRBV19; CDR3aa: ASRQKGVRNTGELF
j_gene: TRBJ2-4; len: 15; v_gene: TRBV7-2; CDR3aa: ASSLGGPTTAKNIQY
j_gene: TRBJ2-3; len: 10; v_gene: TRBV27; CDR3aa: ASRSGADTQY
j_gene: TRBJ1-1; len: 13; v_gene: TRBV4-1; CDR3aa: ASSQDTGPRGEAF
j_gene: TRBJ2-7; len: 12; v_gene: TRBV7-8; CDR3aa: ASSQRDRSYEQY
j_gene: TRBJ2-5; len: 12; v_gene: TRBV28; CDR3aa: ASSFGGYGETQY
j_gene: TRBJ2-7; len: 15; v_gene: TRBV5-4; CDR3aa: ASSQTGRQVRFNEQY
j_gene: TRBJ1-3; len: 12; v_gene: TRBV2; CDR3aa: ASRGLGGRNTIY
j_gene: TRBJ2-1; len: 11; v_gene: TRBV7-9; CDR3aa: ASSLGGPYEQF
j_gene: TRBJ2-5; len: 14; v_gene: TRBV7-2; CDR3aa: ASSFQNLIYGETQY
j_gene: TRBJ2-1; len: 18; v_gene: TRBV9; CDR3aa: ASSHQETSGSAAPYNEQF
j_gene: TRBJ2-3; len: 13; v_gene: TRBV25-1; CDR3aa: ASSDPRGAGDTQY
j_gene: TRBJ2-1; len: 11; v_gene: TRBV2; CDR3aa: ASSVEGVVEQF
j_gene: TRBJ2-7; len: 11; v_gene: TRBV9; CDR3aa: ASSGRNSYEQY
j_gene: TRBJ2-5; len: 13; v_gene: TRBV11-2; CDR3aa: ASSWGAGVGETQY
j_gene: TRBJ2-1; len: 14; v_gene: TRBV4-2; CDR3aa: ASSQGQALSDNEQF
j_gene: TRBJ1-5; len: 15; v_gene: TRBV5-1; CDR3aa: ASSLGPGAGSNQPQH
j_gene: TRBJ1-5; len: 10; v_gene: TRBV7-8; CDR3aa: ASSLISQPQH
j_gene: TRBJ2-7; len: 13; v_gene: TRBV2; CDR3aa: ASSEIGRATHGQY
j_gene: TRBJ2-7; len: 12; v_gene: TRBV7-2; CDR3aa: ASSLGESRAEQY
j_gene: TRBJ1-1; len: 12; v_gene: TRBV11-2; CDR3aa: ASSTRDRNTEAF
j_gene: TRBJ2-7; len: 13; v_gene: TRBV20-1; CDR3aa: SAEERTGWSYEQY
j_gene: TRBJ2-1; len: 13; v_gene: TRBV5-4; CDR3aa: ASSLGGGSHNEQF